This T cell receptor beta chain is from a study of blood T cell repertoires in COVID-19. The CDR3 totals 15 residues. V gave up 2 bases and J gave up 6 bases, with 11 bases separating them. Germline lookup yields CDR1 SGHTA and CDR2 FQGNSA. In the source study's methods: Reference gene primer amplification in the assay estimated nucleated cell counts. Only in-frame clones appear in the TCRdb table, and some are missing; sequencing was by immunoSEQ multiplex PCR. That table supplies the V and J calls and clone size; D and trimming were determined from the DNA. The sample records 330,000 or so clones, about nine tenths being singletons. Participants came from 24 US areas, aged about 18 to 100 years. Participants classified as exposed had met a COVID-19 case within 2 weeks before study entry.

The rearrangement links TRBV7-2 to TRBJ1-6; D gene uncertain. This TCR derives from a young woman who had been exposed to COVID-19. The specimen was PBMCs or T cells enriched from blood (not recorded which). The CDR3: CASSLLREGNSPLHF. The CDR3, as DNA: TGTGCCAGCAGCTTACTTCGGGAGGGTAATTCACCCCTCCACTTT.